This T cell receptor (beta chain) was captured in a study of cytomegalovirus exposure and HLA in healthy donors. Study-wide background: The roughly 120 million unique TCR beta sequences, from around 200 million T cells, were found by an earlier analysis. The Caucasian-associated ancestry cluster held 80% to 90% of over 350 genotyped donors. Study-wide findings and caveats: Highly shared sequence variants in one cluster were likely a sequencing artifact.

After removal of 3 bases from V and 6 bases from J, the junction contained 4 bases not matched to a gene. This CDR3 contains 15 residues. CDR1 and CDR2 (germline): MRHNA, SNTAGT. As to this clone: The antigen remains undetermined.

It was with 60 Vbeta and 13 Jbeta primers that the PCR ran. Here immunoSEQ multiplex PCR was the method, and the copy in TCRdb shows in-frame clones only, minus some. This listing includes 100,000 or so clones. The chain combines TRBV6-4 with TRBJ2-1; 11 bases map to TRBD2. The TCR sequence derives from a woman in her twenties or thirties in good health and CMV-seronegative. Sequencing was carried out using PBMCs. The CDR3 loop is CASSETSGEGNEQFF. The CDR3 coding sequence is TGTGCCAGCAGTGAGACTAGCGGGGAGGGCAATGAGCAGTTCTTC.